Presented here are 9 T cell receptor beta chains from one specimen sequenced in a study of blood T cell repertoires in COVID-19. Data came from immunoSEQ multiplex PCR; TCRdb stores just in-frame clones and leaves some out. The sample holds over 100,000 clones, over 70% seen once. The sequencing sample was made of peripheral blood. These receptors all stem from a woman between 45 and 65 years old with acute or convalescent COVID-19.

V is TRBV6-5 and J is TRBJ1-6; 9 bases match TRBD1. V was pared by 9 bases and J by 7 bases, with 7 bases of the junction left unmatched. Germline CDR1 and CDR2: MNHEY and SVGAGI. The CDR3 consists of 14 residues. The CDR3 sequence is CASKPGQGNSPLHF. As DNA, the CDR3 is TGTGCCAGTAAACCCGGACAGGGGAATTCACCCCTCCACTTT.

The chain links TRBV2 to TRBJ1-5; D is undetermined. V was trimmed by 2 bases and J by 0 bases, leaving 8 bases between them. Germline-derived CDR1 and CDR2 are SNHLY and FYNNEI. The CDR3 runs to 15 residues. CDR3 loop: CASSEHSLSNQPQHF. The DNA for the CDR3 is TGTGCCAGCAGTGAACACAGCCTTAGCAATCAGCCCCAGCATTTT.

The rearrangement uses TRBV7-2 and TRBJ2-1; D unresolved. The CDR3 runs 14 residues. Germline CDR1 is SGHTA and CDR2 is FQGNSA. Trimming shortened V by 1 base and J by 6 bases, and 10 bases separated the two germline ends. The CDR3 DNA is TGTGCCAGCAGCTTAGACGCCTTAGTCAATGAGCAGTTCTTC. As protein: CASSLDALVNEQFF.

This clone has a handful of counts. The chain has TRBV18 and TRBJ1-1, with TRBD1 as a possible D gene (5 bases). CDR1 KGHSH and CDR2 LQKENI come from the germline V gene. The CDR3 has 15 residues. The V and J ends lost 2 bases and 5 bases respectively, with 15 bases between them. DNA for the CDR3: TGTGCCAGCTCACCAGGGGGGGACGGGAGTACTGAAGCTTTCTTT. Its protein is CASSPGGDGSTEAFF.

Comments on this clone: Within the sample, other DNA sequences also encode this same CDR3. This chain links TRBV28 with TRBJ2-7, with 8 positions matching TRBD1. Germline CDR1 reads MDHEN; CDR2 reads SYDVKM. V dropped 9 bases and J dropped 3; count of bases not matched to a gene: 4. The CDR3 length is 12 residues. The DNA of the CDR3 is TGTGCCAGTCACGACAGGGGCTACGAGCAGTACTTC. This translates into CASHDRGYEQYF.

The chain employs TRBV6-6 and TRBJ1-5, with D uncertain. V was clipped by 6 bases and J by 2 bases, with 11 bases between them. This CDR3 contains 14 residues. Germline-derived CDR1 and CDR2 are MNHNY and SVGAGI (reference sequence). The CDR3 sequence: CASSHPGGNQPQHF. CDR3 DNA sequence: TGTGCCAGCAGCCACCCCGGGGGCAATCAGCCCCAGCATTTT.

J is TRBJ2-3 and V is TRBV7-8, with D possibly TRBD2 on 6 matching bases. V lost 5 bases and J lost 2, with 14 bases in between. This CDR3 spans 15 amino acids. Germline CDR1 and CDR2: SGHVS and FQNEAQ. Here the CDR3 reads CASSVGGGFTDTQYF. CDR3 bases: TGTGCCAGCAGCGTGGGTGGGGGGTTCACAGATACGCAGTATTTT. The complete variable domain, with remaining parts taken from reference TRBV7-8 and TRBJ2-3, reads GAGVSQSPRYKVAKRGQDVALRCDPISGHVSLFWYQQALGQGPEFLTYFQNEAQLDKSGLPSDRFFAERPEGSVSTLKIQRTQQEDSAVYLCASSVGGGFTDTQYFGPGTRLTVL.

The CDR3 nucleotides read TGTGCCACCAGCAGAGACAGGGGCCACAATCAGCCCCAGCATTTT. This codes for CATSRDRGHNQPQHF. The chain links TRBV15 to TRBJ1-5; maybe TRBD1 (6 bases). Germline CDR1 is LNHNV and CDR2 is YYDKDF (reference sequence). V was pared by 0 bases and J by 3 bases, with 9 bases between. The CDR3 length is 15 residues.

The chain couples TRBV15 to TRBJ2-1, with TRBD2 matching 12 bases. Trimming took 5 bases from V and 4 from J; bases not matched to a gene: 6. The CDR3 has 16 amino acids. Germline V gene sequence: CDR1 LNHNV, CDR2 YYDKDF (reference sequence). CDR3 protein: CATSPPTSGGYNEQFF. The DNA for the CDR3 is TGTGCCACCAGCCCCCCGACTAGCGGGGGTTACAATGAGCAGTTCTTC.